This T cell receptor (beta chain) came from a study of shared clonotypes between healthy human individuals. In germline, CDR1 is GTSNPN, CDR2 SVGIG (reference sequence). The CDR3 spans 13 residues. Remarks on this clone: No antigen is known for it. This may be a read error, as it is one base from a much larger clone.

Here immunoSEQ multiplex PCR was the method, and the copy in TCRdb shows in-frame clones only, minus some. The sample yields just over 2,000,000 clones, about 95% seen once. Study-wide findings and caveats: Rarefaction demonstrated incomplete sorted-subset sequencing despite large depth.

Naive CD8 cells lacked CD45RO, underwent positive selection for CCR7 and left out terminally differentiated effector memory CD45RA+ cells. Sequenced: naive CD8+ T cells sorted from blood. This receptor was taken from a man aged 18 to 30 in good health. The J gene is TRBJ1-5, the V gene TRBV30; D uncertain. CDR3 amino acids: CALSPQINQPQHF. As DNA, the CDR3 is TGTGCCTTGAGTCCTCAGATTAATCAGCCCCAGCATTTT.